These 9 T cell receptor beta chains came from one sample sequenced in a study of cytomegalovirus exposure and HLA in healthy donors. With 60 Vbeta and 13 Jbeta primers, the PCR was carried out. Generated by immunoSEQ multiplex PCR, the TCRdb table keeps only in-frame clones and is missing some. The sample lists around 180,000 clones; roughly 80% were seen once. The sample comprised PBMCs. The origin of the receptors is a man between 35 and 55 years old in good health and CMV-seronegative.

This clone was observed a single time. This chain joins TRBV5-1 and TRBJ1-1; TRBD1 might be the D (6 bases). This CDR3 contains 15 residues. Germline CDR1 reads SGHRS; CDR2 reads YFSETQ. V lost 4 bases to trimming and J lost 7 bases, with 20 bases between them. CDR3 nucleotides: TGCGCCAGCAGCCTTGAAGGGCAGGGGCCTCTTGAAGCTTTCTTT. It encodes CASSLEGQGPLEAFF.

This clone has just one count. The V gene is TRBV10-3, the J gene TRBJ1-5, with a tentative D call TRBD1 (6 bases). CDR1 is ENHRY and CDR2 is SYGVKD in the germline V gene. Deletions cut 6 bases from V and 1 base from J, with 7 bases between. This CDR3 contains 13 residues. CDR3 coding DNA: TGTGCCATCAGGGGGGCAAGCAATCAGCCCCAGCATTTT. Its translation is CAIRGASNQPQHF.

This chain uses TRBV7-9 with TRBJ1-1, with unresolved D. V was cut by 3 bases and J by 6 bases, with 11 bases left in between. CDR3 length: 13 residues. The V gene's germline CDR1 is SEHNR and CDR2 FQNEAQ (reference sequence). The CDR3 sequence: CASSFEERAEAFF. As DNA, the CDR3 is TGTGCCAGCAGCTTTGAGGAGAGAGCTGAAGCTTTCTTT. The entire variable domain, with the rest obtained from reference TRBV7-9 and TRBJ1-1, is as follows: DTGVSQNPRHKITKRGQNVTFRCDPISEHNRLYWYRQTLGQGPEFLTYFQNEAQLEKSRLLSDRFSAERPKGSFSTLEIQRTEQGDSAMYLCASSFEERAEAFFGQGTRLTVV.

This clone was detected a few times. The chain joins TRBV4-1 to TRBJ1-2; D call uncertain. This CDR3 is 13 amino acids long. Germline V gene lookup returns CDR1 MGHRA and CDR2 YSYEKL. Trimming cost V 1 base and J 3 bases, with 6 bases left between them. This CDR3 is CASSQVADYGYTF. CDR3 DNA sequence: TGCGCCAGCAGCCAAGTGGCTGACTATGGCTACACCTTC.

This rearrangement joins TRBV27 to TRBJ2-7, with 7 bases fitting TRBD1. There are 16 residues in the CDR3. Losses at the gene ends were 8 bases for V and 6 bases for J; bases not matched to a gene: 19. Germline CDR1 is MNHEY and CDR2 is SMNVEV (reference sequence). The CDR3: CASYDRALLFDGEQYF. The CDR3 DNA is TGTGCCAGCTACGACAGGGCCCTTCTCTTCGACGGCGAGCAGTACTTC.

The rearrangement uses TRBV5-6 and TRBJ1-4; D call uncertain. CDR1 and CDR2 from the germline V gene are SGHDT and YYEEEE. Trimming removed 1 base at V and 2 bases at J, with 9 bases between. There are 15 residues in the CDR3. This CDR3 is CASSLRETTNEKLFF. The DNA for the CDR3 is TGTGCCAGCAGCTTGCGCGAGACTACTAATGAAAAACTGTTTTTT.

The gene calls are TRBV19 and TRBJ2-1, with D possibly TRBD1 on 6 matching bases. Germline CDR1 is LNHDA and CDR2 is SQIVND (reference sequence). The CDR3 sequence is 15 residues long. V dropped 0 bases and J dropped 5 bases, with 11 bases sitting between them. The CDR3 DNA sequence: TGTGCCAGTAGTATAGATACAGGGCAGGACAATGAGCAGTTCTTC. Its protein is CASSIDTGQDNEQFF.

V is TRBV29-1 and J is TRBJ1-5; D gene unclear. V lost 6 bases and J 3 bases, leaving 12 bases between the germline ends. The CDR3 has 13 amino acids. Germline V lookup: CDR1 SQVTM, CDR2 ANQGSEA. Here the CDR3 reads CSVYVGPNQPQHF. The CDR3 DNA follows: TGCAGCGTGTATGTGGGCCCCAATCAGCCCCAGCATTTT.

The rearrangement links TRBV9 to TRBJ1-1; D unclear. Germline V gene lookup returns CDR1 SGDLS and CDR2 YYNGEE. CDR3 size: 14 residues. Trimming cost V 3 bases and J 1 base, with 10 bases left between them. The CDR3 DNA reads as TGTGCCAGCAGCGATATTGGCAAGAACACTGAAGCTTTCTTT. Amino acids: CASSDIGKNTEAFF.